One sample yielded the 20 T cell receptor beta chains listed below, sequenced in a study of blood T cell repertoires in COVID-19. TCRdb's table, derived via immunoSEQ multiplex PCR, lists solely in-frame clones and lacks some. The table has about 200,000 clones, under 90% seen once. Sequenced input: peripheral blood. These receptors came from a woman aged 40 to 50 with active or convalescent COVID-19.

The chain links TRBV10-3 to TRBJ2-2; 8 positions agree with TRBD2. V shed 3 bases and J 4 bases; nucleotides not matched to a gene: 10. This CDR3 has 17 residues. In germline, CDR1 is ENHRY, CDR2 SYGVKD. The CDR3 nucleotides read TGTGCCATCAGTGAAGGCTACGCGGGAGGCTTCACCGGGGAGCTGTTTTTT. This translates into CAISEGYAGGFTGELFF.

V and J are TRBV9 and TRBJ2-5, with D tentatively TRBD2 (7 bases). This CDR3 comprises 15 residues. V was cut by 4 bases and J by 1 base, with 14 bases left in between. Germline CDR1 reads SGDLS; CDR2 reads YYNGEE. CDR3 sequence reads: CASSRRGGLQETQYF. The CDR3 DNA is TGTGCCAGCAGCCGGAGGGGGGGGCTCCAAGAGACCCAGTACTTC.

The rearrangement uses TRBV6-5 and TRBJ1-2; TRBD1 agrees at 7 bases. The V gene's germline CDR1 is MNHEY and CDR2 SVGAGI. The CDR3 spans 14 residues. Germline trimming cut 0 bases from V and 13 bases from J; bases unmatched to any gene: 11. CDR3 bases: TGTGCCAGCAGTTACTCGGGGGCCACAGGGGTCTTCACCTTC. Encoded protein: CASSYSGATGVFTF.

The rearrangement joins TRBV25-1 to TRBJ1-1, with 8 nucleotides matching TRBD1. With V trimmed by 5 bases and J by 5 bases, 4 bases remained unmatched. The germline V gene encodes CDR1 MGHDK and CDR2 SYGVNS. The CDR3 runs 13 residues. The CDR3 coding sequence is TGTGCCAGCAGTCGGCAGGGGGCGACTGAAGCTTTCTTT. As protein: CASSRQGATEAFF.

The chain carries TRBV30 and TRBJ1-2, with 8 bases matching TRBD1. V gave up 4 bases and J gave up 2 bases; unmatched junction bases: 3. Germline V CDR1 and CDR2: GTSNPN, SVGIG (reference sequence). CDR3 length equals 13 residues. CDR3: CAWTGQGNYGYTF. The CDR3 nucleotides read TGTGCCTGGACCGGACAGGGAAACTATGGCTACACCTTC.

The chain carries TRBV6-5 and TRBJ1-2; 8 bases align to TRBD1. The ends lost 2 bases at V and 10 bases at J; junction bases unmatched: 6. Germline V CDR1 and CDR2: MNHEY, SVGAGI. CDR3 length: 13 amino acids. The CDR3 bases are TGTGCCAGCAGTTACACGGACAGGGAGGTCTACACCTTC. It is translated as CASSYTDREVYTF.

CDR3 sequence: CASSRGGAAYGYTF. The CDR3 coding sequence is TGTGCCAGCAGCCGCGGGGGAGCTGCCTATGGCTACACCTTC. The chain recombines TRBV6-2 or TRBV6-3 with TRBJ1-2; perhaps TRBD1 as D (5 bases). The CDR3 is 14 residues long. With 6 bases removed from V and 4 bases from J, the gap between germline ends came to 15 bases. CDR1 and CDR2 (germline): MNHEY, SVGEGT.

This clone was seen more than once but under ten times. The CDR3 is CASSMMGRPYF. For the CDR3, the DNA is TGTGCCAGTAGTATGATGGGCAGGCCGTACTTC. V and J are TRBV19 and TRBJ2-7, with D uncertain. This CDR3 has 11 residues. Trimming pared 3 bases from V and 12 bases from J, leaving 12 bases between. Germline lookup yields CDR1 LNHDA and CDR2 SQIVND (reference sequence). Filled out from reference TRBV19 and TRBJ2-7, the complete variable domain reads DGGITQSPKYLFRKEGQNVTLSCEQNLNHDAMYWYRQDPGQGLRLIYYSQIVNDFQKGDIAEGYSVSREKKESFPLTVTSAQKNPTAFYLCASSMMGRPYFGPGTRLTVT.

This chain joins TRBV5-1 and TRBJ2-3; 7 nucleotides agree with TRBD1. V dropped 0 bases and J dropped 4; count of bases not matched to a gene: 8. The CDR3 runs 16 residues. Germline CDR1 and CDR2: SGHRS and YFSETQ. CDR3 in amino acids: CASSLESGGSADTQYF. DNA of the CDR3: TGCGCCAGCAGCTTGGAGTCAGGGGGTAGCGCAGATACGCAGTATTTT. Filled out from reference TRBV5-1 and TRBJ2-3, the complete variable domain reads KAGVTQTPRYLIKTRGQQVTLSCSPISGHRSVSWYQQTPGQGLQFLFEYFSETQRNKGNFPGRFSGRQFSNSRSEMNVSTLELGDSALYLCASSLESGGSADTQYFGPGTRLTVL.

The chain uses TRBV7-2 and TRBJ1-2; TRBD1 agrees at 12 bases. Per germline, CDR1 SGHTA and CDR2 FQGNSA. The CDR3 length is 15 residues. Germline trimming cut 6 bases from V and 8 bases from J; bases unmatched to any gene: 10. DNA of the CDR3: TGTGCCAGCAGTTCAGCCGGGACAGGGGGCTGGGGCTACACCTTC. It encodes CASSSAGTGGWGYTF.

This rearrangement joins TRBV2 to TRBJ1-1, with D unresolved. The germline CDR1 and CDR2 sequences are SNHLY and FYNNEI. This CDR3 comprises 15 residues. Trimming shortened V by 7 bases and J by 0 bases, and 15 bases separated the two germline ends. The chain's CDR3 is CASILPGGLNTEAFF. CDR3 DNA sequence: TGTGCCAGCATTCTCCCCGGCGGATTGAACACTGAAGCTTTCTTT.

This clone was recorded only once. V gene TRBV6-6 combines with J gene TRBJ1-2; D perhaps matches TRBD1 (5 bases). This CDR3 is built from 12 residues. Germline CDR1 is MNHNY and CDR2 is SVGAGI (reference sequence). Deletions cut 8 bases from V and 7 bases from J, with 14 bases between. The DNA for the CDR3 is TGTGCCAGCTCGGAACAGGTTTCTGGCTACACCTTC. It codes for CASSEQVSGYTF.

The V and J genes are TRBV6-4 and TRBJ2-3, with D tentatively TRBD2 (6 bases). This CDR3 is built from 14 residues. Trimming stripped 0 bases from V and 4 bases from J, with 8 bases between. From germline, CDR1 is MRHNA and CDR2 SNTAGT. The CDR3 DNA reads TGTGCCAGCAGTGACTCGACGGGGGCAGATACGCAGTATTTT. The encoded protein is CASSDSTGADTQYF.

CDR3 residues: CASSRGSYSNQPQHF. In DNA form, the CDR3 reads TGTGCCAGCAGCAGGGGGTCTTATAGCAATCAGCCCCAGCATTTT. This chain connects TRBV2 to TRBJ1-5; 7 bases fit TRBD1. The CDR3 extends over 15 amino acids. V trimming: 6 bases; J trimming: 0 bases; junction bases outside the gene matches: 5. CDR1 and CDR2 from the germline V gene are SNHLY and FYNNEI.

The chain carries TRBV7-3 and TRBJ1-2, with a possible D match to TRBD1 (5 bases). There are 12 residues in the CDR3. V was cut by 6 bases and J by 9 bases, with 14 bases left in between. Germline V CDR1 and CDR2: SGHTA, FQGTGA. The CDR3 loop reads CASRPDQGSYTF. In DNA form, the CDR3 reads TGTGCCAGCAGGCCAGACCAGGGAAGCTACACCTTC.

This chain joins TRBV3-1 (or the pseudogene TRBV3-2) and TRBJ1-3; unclear D gene. V lost 0 bases to trimming and J lost 0 bases, with 12 bases between them. Germline-derived CDR1 and CDR2 are LGHDT and YNNKEL (reference sequence). The length of the CDR3 is 17 residues. CDR3 coding DNA: TGTGCCAGCAGCCAAGATCTCGGGGAGTACTCTGGAAACACCATATATTTT. It yields the protein CASSQDLGEYSGNTIYF.

This clone came up a few times. J is TRBJ1-2 and V is TRBV5-1; TRBD1 matches 10 bases. The CDR3 spans 14 residues. The trim removed 4 bases at V and 2 bases at J, leaving 2 bases unmatched. CDR1 and CDR2 (germline): SGHRS, YFSETQ. The CDR3 DNA is TGCGCCAGCAGCACGGGACAGGGGAACTATGGCTACACCTTC. It is translated as CASSTGQGNYGYTF.

V is TRBV2 and J is TRBJ1-1, with a weak D call TRBD1 (5 bases). This CDR3 region has 12 residues. Trimming stripped 6 bases from V and 11 bases from J, with 16 bases between. Germline V gene sequence: CDR1 SNHLY, CDR2 FYNNEI. CDR3 amino acids: CASSATTVGAFF. CDR3 coding DNA: TGTGCCAGCAGCGCGACGACAGTAGGGGCTTTCTTT.

This clone was observed once. CDR3 region: CASSEQGVGTEAFF. The CDR3 DNA is TGTGCCAGCAGTGAACAGGGGGTGGGTACTGAAGCTTTCTTT. The gene calls are TRBV6-1 and TRBJ1-1; 7 nucleotides align to TRBD1. The germline CDR1 and CDR2 sequences are MNHNS and SASEGT. Unmatched junction bases numbered 5, after V lost 2 bases and J lost 5 bases. The length of the CDR3 is 14 residues.

The chain recombines TRBV15 with TRBJ2-7; D ambiguous. The V end lost 0 bases, the J end lost 4 bases, and 4 bases lay between the germline ends. CDR1 LNHNV and CDR2 YYDKDF come from the germline V gene (reference sequence). This CDR3 comprises 12 residues. The CDR3 is CATSRDLYEQYF. The CDR3 DNA follows: TGTGCCACCAGCAGAGATCTTTACGAGCAGTACTTC.